Each of the 18 T cell receptor beta chains below was sequenced from the same sample in a study of blood T cell repertoires in COVID-19. Sequencing was performed with immunoSEQ multiplex PCR; in TCRdb, only in-frame clones are kept and a portion is missing. The sample lists more than 250,000 clones, roughly 87% occurring once. The sample taken for sequencing was PBMCs or T cells enriched from blood (not recorded which). The receptors were gathered from a woman in her thirties or forties who had recovered from COVID-19.

This rearrangement joins TRBV28 to TRBJ2-7; maybe TRBD2 (6 bases). Germline V gene lookup returns CDR1 MDHEN and CDR2 SYDVKM. The CDR3 spans 14 residues. V lost 8 bases and J 5 bases, leaving 19 bases between the germline ends. CDR3 bases: TGTGCCAGCTGCGTGCTCCGGGGGATCAACGAGCAGTACTTC. Its translation: CASCVLRGINEQYF.

V is TRBV19 and J is TRBJ1-2; 8 bases line up with TRBD1. Germline V gives CDR1 LNHDA, CDR2 SQIVND (reference sequence). After removal of 2 bases from V and 6 bases from J, the junction contained 11 bases not matched to a gene. CDR3 length: 16 amino acids. The CDR3 sequence is CASSINSGQGTDGYTF. The CDR3 DNA reads as TGTGCCAGTAGTATAAACTCCGGACAGGGTACCGATGGCTACACCTTC.

This chain connects TRBV19 to TRBJ1-5, with 11 bases fitting TRBD1. The germline CDR1 and CDR2 sequences are LNHDA and SQIVND (reference sequence). The CDR3 is made up of 17 amino acids. The V and J ends lost 6 bases and 4 bases, in that order; junction bases with no gene match: 11. The CDR3 coding sequence is TGTGCCAGTAGCCCATGGTCAGGACAGGGGGCTAATCAGCCCCAGCATTTT. It encodes CASSPWSGQGANQPQHF.

This clone was counted only a few times. The V gene is TRBV28, the J gene TRBJ1-4; 7 bases agree with TRBD1. J lost 3 bases, V lost 6 bases, and 4 bases had no gene match. Germline assignment: CDR1 MDHEN and CDR2 SYDVKM. The CDR3 is 14 amino acids. CDR3 in DNA: TGTGCCAGCAGAAGAGACAGGGCTAATGAAAAACTGTTTTTT. It encodes CASRRDRANEKLFF.

The chain is built from TRBV12-3 or TRBV12-4 and TRBJ1-6, with D unresolved. V was pared by 3 bases and J by 7 bases, with 4 bases between. The CDR3 loop spans 12 amino acids. CDR3 loop: CASSLRNSPLHF. CDR3 sequence (DNA): TGTGCCAGCAGTTTGCGGAATTCACCCCTCCACTTT.

The chain uses TRBV20-1 and TRBJ2-5, with D uncertain. Trimming left V 3 bases short and J 7 bases short, with 6 bases between. The CDR3 contains 10 residues. CDR1 and CDR2 from the germline V gene are DFQATT and SNEGSKA (reference sequence). The CDR3 nucleotides are TGCAGTGCTAGCCGCGGGACCCAGTACTTC. It encodes CSASRGTQYF.

This chain links TRBV25-1 with TRBJ1-3, with D hard to call. The CDR3 contains 12 residues. Germline CDR1 MGHDK, CDR2 SYGVNS. V gave up 5 bases and J gave up 4 bases, with 6 bases separating them. CDR3 in amino acids: CASSPSGNTIYF. Written as DNA, the CDR3 is TGTGCCAGCAGTCCCTCCGGAAACACCATATATTTT.

This clone has only one observation. V usage is TRBV28 and J usage is TRBJ1-6, with D possibly matching TRBD1 (6 bases). Germline V gene lookup returns CDR1 MDHEN and CDR2 SYDVKM. CDR3 length equals 12 residues. The V end was cut by 7 bases, the J end by 9 bases, with 10 bases between. This CDR3 reads CASTTGFSPLHF. CDR3 sequence (DNA): TGTGCCAGCACCACAGGGTTTTCACCCCTCCACTTT.

The chain joins TRBV5-1 to TRBJ2-1; a possible D gene is TRBD1 (5 bases). V lost 5 bases and J 9 bases, leaving 21 bases between the germline ends. The CDR3 has 15 amino acids. Germline CDR1 SGHRS, CDR2 YFSETQ. The CDR3 protein is CASSQSGQGKVEQFF. The DNA of the CDR3 is TGCGCCAGCAGTCAATCAGGCCAGGGAAAGGTTGAGCAGTTCTTC.

The gene calls are TRBV24-1 and TRBJ2-3; 7 nucleotides agree with TRBD2. Per the germline V gene, CDR1 is KGHDR and CDR2 is SFDVKD. V lost 3 bases to trimming and J lost 9 bases; unmatched junction nucleotides: 14. CDR3 length: 16 amino acids. The DNA for the CDR3 is TGTGCCACCAGTGATAATACAAGCGGGGAGGAGCACACGCAGTATTTT. It yields the protein CATSDNTSGEEHTQYF.

The chain employs TRBV6-2 or TRBV6-3 and TRBJ2-7, with D hard to call. The CDR3 loop spans 14 amino acids. V shed 4 bases and J shed 7 bases, with 17 bases lying between them. In germline, CDR1 is MNHEY, CDR2 SVGEGT. This CDR3 is CASSSHASGEEQYF. The CDR3 DNA follows: TGTGCCAGCAGTTCCCATGCGTCTGGAGAGGAGCAGTACTTC.

V usage is TRBV28 and J usage is TRBJ1-5; D possibly corresponds to TRBD1 (6 bases). CDR1 is MDHEN, CDR2 SYDVKM, per germline. V dropped 7 bases and J dropped 10 bases, with 23 bases sitting between them. The CDR3 is 15 amino acids. The CDR3 DNA is TGTGCCAGCACCCGGTTAACAGGGACCTCTCAACCCCAGCATTTT. Residues: CASTRLTGTSQPQHF.

The J gene is TRBJ2-3, the V gene TRBV27; 7 bases line up with TRBD2. Germline V gene lookup returns CDR1 MNHEY and CDR2 SMNVEV (reference sequence). The junction had 11 bases not matched to a gene; V was cut back by 6 bases and J by 5 bases. This CDR3 contains 15 residues. Here the CDR3 reads CASSLGGYGIDTQYF. The CDR3 coding sequence is TGTGCCAGCAGCCTGGGAGGGTATGGGATAGATACGCAGTATTTT.

Only a few counts were recorded for this clone. This chain connects TRBV28 to TRBJ1-3; D gene ambiguous. Trimming shortened V by 8 bases and J by 1 base, and 9 bases separated the two germline ends. Germline values: CDR1 MDHEN, CDR2 SYDVKM. The CDR3 is made up of 13 amino acids. The CDR3 sequence is CASRAMSGNTIYF. CDR3 nucleotide sequence: TGTGCCAGCCGCGCCATGTCTGGAAACACCATATATTTT.

This chain uses TRBV5-1 with TRBJ2-1; 7 bases map to TRBD1. This CDR3 comprises 15 residues. Trimming took 4 bases from V and 8 from J; bases not matched to a gene: 12. Germline-derived CDR1 and CDR2 are SGHRS and YFSETQ. This chain's CDR3 is CASSQRQGVKDEQFF. The CDR3 DNA reads as TGCGCCAGCAGCCAGCGACAGGGTGTTAAGGATGAGCAGTTCTTC.

The CDR3 DNA is TGTGCCAGTAAGCGGACTAGCGGGAGTTACGAGCAGTACTTC. Encoded protein: CASKRTSGSYEQYF. The V call is TRBV19, the J call TRBJ2-7; TRBD2 matches 13 bases. The CDR3 spans 14 residues. CDR1 LNHDA and CDR2 SQIVND come from the germline V gene (reference sequence). V trimming: 7 bases; J trimming: 4 bases; junction bases outside the gene matches: 4.

The chain employs TRBV11-1 and TRBJ2-1; maybe TRBD2 (5 bases). Germline V gene sequence: CDR1 SGHAT, CDR2 FQDESV (reference sequence). CDR3 length: 14 residues. Trimming cost V 3 bases and J 3 bases, with 9 bases left between them. This CDR3 reads CASSLAGGYNEQFF. The DNA of the CDR3 is TGTGCCAGCAGCTTGGCGGGTGGCTACAATGAGCAGTTCTTC.

The rearrangement uses TRBV3-1 (or the pseudogene TRBV3-2) and TRBJ2-2, with 16 bases matching TRBD2. The CDR3 has 20 amino acids. Losses at the gene ends were 2 bases for V and 3 bases for J; bases not matched to a gene: 9. The germline gives CDR1 LGHDT, CDR2 YNNKEL (reference sequence). The CDR3 spells CASSQTPGLAGGPYTGELFF. CDR3 nucleotides: TGTGCCAGCAGCCAAACTCCGGGACTAGCGGGAGGGCCGTACACCGGGGAGCTGTTTTTT.